The T cell receptor (beta chain) under discussion was sequenced for a study of identical twins. This clonotype was seen once. TCRdb reprocessed the 5' RACE reads with MiXCR, giving one entry per CDR3 protein. Among 500,000 or so distinct CDR3 sequences, under 25% were seen once, and the ten largest hold 0.91%. V trimming: 2 bases; J trimming: 4 bases; junction bases outside the gene matches: 4. The CDR3 totals 15 residues. Germline V lookup: CDR1 SGHVS, CDR2 FNYEAQ. The same data also contributed to another study, on T cells expressing NK-cell markers. That paper notes: For five or six donors, the dominant NKG2C+ clonotypes made up 1.0-7.0% of their CD8+ T cells.

The sample consisted of CD4+ T cells sorted from blood. This chain connects TRBV7-6 to TRBJ2-2; 7 positions match TRBD2. The sequence was collected from a woman younger than 35 in good health. The CDR3 sequence: CASSLRREPTGELFF. The CDR3 coding sequence is TGTGCCAGCAGCTTACGGCGGGAGCCCACCGGGGAGCTGTTTTTT.